Each of the 24 T cell receptor beta chains below was sequenced from the same sample in a study of blood T cell repertoires in COVID-19. Clones were sequenced by immunoSEQ multiplex PCR, and TCRdb holds only the in-frame ones, with some missing. The sample yields roughly 90,000 clones, approximately 79% seen once. The sequenced sample was peripheral blood. These receptors were obtained from a woman of 80 years or more with active or convalescent COVID-19.

CDR3 amino acids: CASSSQALRESPYEQYF. The CDR3, as DNA: TGTGCCAGCAGCTCCCAGGCCTTGCGGGAGTCCCCCTACGAGCAGTACTTC. J is TRBJ2-7 and V is TRBV7-9; 7 bases fit TRBD2. V lost 4 bases to trimming and J lost 2 bases; unmatched junction nucleotides: 14. Germline values: CDR1 SEHNR, CDR2 FQNEAQ (reference sequence). The length of the CDR3 is 17 residues.

The chain links TRBV7-2 to TRBJ2-3, with no clear D. The CDR3 extends over 13 amino acids. V lost 2 bases and J 4 bases, leaving 7 bases between the germline ends. Germline V CDR1 and CDR2: SGHTA, FQGNSA. As DNA, the CDR3 is TGTGCCAGCAGCTTATTTGAGGCAGATACGCAGTATTTT. The encoded protein is CASSLFEADTQYF.

The V call is TRBV19, the J call TRBJ1-1; TRBD1 aligns across 8 bases. The CDR3 covers 14 residues. Germline CDR1 is LNHDA and CDR2 is SQIVND (reference sequence). The V and J ends lost 5 bases and 5 bases, in that order; junction bases with no gene match: 7. The CDR3 DNA is TGTGCCAGTAGTTGGGGACAGGCTTATACTGAAGCTTTCTTT. Its translation is CASSWGQAYTEAFF.

The chain carries TRBV5-4 and TRBJ1-1, with D perhaps matching TRBD1 (5 bases). The CDR3 sequence is 14 residues long. Trimming stripped 0 bases from V and 3 bases from J, with 9 bases between. In germline, CDR1 is SGHNT, CDR2 YYREEE (reference sequence). Here the CDR3 reads CASSLVGAYTEAFF. In nucleotides, the CDR3 is TGTGCCAGCAGCTTGGTAGGGGCCTACACTGAAGCTTTCTTT.

This sequence joins TRBV10-2 and TRBJ2-3; 8 bases agree with TRBD2. In germline, CDR1 is WSHSY, CDR2 SAAADI. V gave up 6 bases and J gave up 5 bases; unmatched junction bases: 7. The CDR3 spans 14 residues. The CDR3 region is CASRAGGWIDTQYF. CDR3 bases: TGCGCCAGCAGGGCGGGGGGATGGATAGATACGCAGTATTTT.

The chain carries TRBV19 and TRBJ1-2; D perhaps matches TRBD1 (6 bases). Germline loops: CDR1 LNHDA, CDR2 SQIVND (reference sequence). The germline V and J ends were trimmed by 7 bases and 3 bases, with 12 bases remaining between them. The CDR3 has 13 amino acids. In DNA, the CDR3 is TGTGCCAGTACCAATGGACAGTACTATGGCTACACCTTC. Its protein is CASTNGQYYGYTF.

This clone has a single count. The chain joins TRBV30 to TRBJ1-1, with 9 bases aligning to TRBD1. The CDR3 spans 14 residues. V was pared by 2 bases and J by 5 bases, with 6 bases of the junction left unmatched. Per the germline V gene, CDR1 is GTSNPN and CDR2 is SVGIG (reference sequence). This CDR3 is CAWSPDRGLTEAFF. CDR3 DNA sequence: TGTGCCTGGAGTCCCGACAGGGGGTTGACTGAAGCTTTCTTT.

The rearrangement links TRBV30 to TRBJ2-3, with 10 nucleotides matching TRBD1. The CDR3 extends over 14 amino acids. Germline CDR1 is GTSNPN and CDR2 is SVGIG (reference sequence). With 5 bases clipped from V and 1 base from J, the junction kept 3 bases outside the gene matches. For the CDR3, the DNA is TGTGCCTGGGTAGGGACAGGGGGCACAGATACGCAGTATTTT. Its translation is CAWVGTGGTDTQYF.

The genes are TRBV7-2 and TRBJ2-7, with D possibly matching TRBD1 (5 bases). Germline CDR1 and CDR2: SGHTA and FQGNSA. V shed 2 bases and J shed 0 bases, with 8 bases lying between them. The CDR3 sequence is 14 residues long. As DNA, the CDR3 is TGTGCCAGCAGCTTATTAGGGGTCTCCTACGAGCAGTACTTC. It codes for CASSLLGVSYEQYF. The full variable domain, completed using reference TRBV7-2 and TRBJ2-7, is GAGVSQSPSNKVTEKGKDVELRCDPISGHTALYWYRQSLGQGLEFLIYFQGNSAPDKSGLPSDRFSAERTGGSVSTLTIQRTQQEDSAVYLCASSLLGVSYEQYFGPGTRLTVT.

The V call is TRBV7-8, the J call TRBJ2-7, with D tentatively TRBD1 (5 bases). Trimming removed 4 bases from V and 2 bases from J, with 9 bases in between. CDR3 length: 13 residues. In germline, CDR1 is SGHVS, CDR2 FQNEAQ. This CDR3 is CASSWGSTYEQYF. DNA for the CDR3: TGTGCCAGCAGCTGGGGCAGTACCTACGAGCAGTACTTC.

This chain links TRBV19 with TRBJ2-7; 11 bases match TRBD1. V gave up 6 bases and J gave up 0 bases; unmatched junction bases: 4. Germline CDR1 LNHDA, CDR2 SQIVND (reference sequence). The length of the CDR3 is 15 residues. CDR3 sequence: CASRPGTGGSYEQYF. CDR3 nucleotide sequence: TGTGCCAGTAGACCGGGGACAGGGGGCTCCTACGAGCAGTACTTC.

This clone appeared a single time. The CDR3 bases are TGCGCCAGCAGCACCGGGACTAGCGGGAGTGGGGAGACCCAGTACTTC. Translation gives CASSTGTSGSGETQYF. The gene calls are TRBV5-1 and TRBJ2-5; TRBD2 agrees at 14 bases. J lost 5 bases, V lost 4 bases, and 7 bases had no gene match. CDR1 and CDR2 (germline): SGHRS, YFSETQ. This CDR3 region has 16 residues.

This chain connects TRBV7-2 to TRBJ2-1; TRBD2 matches 7 bases. The CDR3 spans 15 residues. CDR1 SGHTA and CDR2 FQGNSA come from the germline V gene. The V gene end was trimmed by 5 bases and the J gene end by 0 bases; junction bases not matched to a gene: 4. CDR3 DNA sequence: TGTGCCAGCAGCGGCCGGGACTACTCCTACAATGAGCAGTTCTTC. Protein sequence: CASSGRDYSYNEQFF.

This chain joins TRBV30 and TRBJ1-5, with D tentatively TRBD1 (6 bases). Trimming removed 3 bases at V and 9 bases at J, with 15 bases between. Germline CDR1 and CDR2: GTSNPN and SVGIG (reference sequence). The CDR3 totals 13 residues. CDR3 bases: TGTGCCTGGAGCCCGACAGGCGTCTGGCCCCAGCATTTT. This gives the protein CAWSPTGVWPQHF.

This rearrangement joins TRBV24-1 to TRBJ1-5; 7 bases match TRBD1. The V gene end was trimmed by 6 bases and the J gene end by 7 bases; junction bases not matched to a gene: 8. The CDR3 extends over 14 amino acids. Germline V gene sequence: CDR1 KGHDR, CDR2 SFDVKD. As DNA, the CDR3 is TGTGCCACCAGTTCTGACAGGGTCGGCCAGCCCCAGCATTTT. This sequence encodes CATSSDRVGQPQHF.

The rearrangement joins TRBV29-1 to TRBJ2-5, with 7 bases lining up with TRBD1. The germline gives CDR1 SQVTM, CDR2 ANQGSEA. V shed 4 bases and J 9 bases; nucleotides not matched to a gene: 11. The CDR3 loop spans 13 amino acids. The CDR3 DNA reads as TGCAGCGTTGTAACAGGGGATGGTGCGGCCCAGTACTTC. As protein: CSVVTGDGAAQYF.

The rearrangement links TRBV28 to TRBJ2-7, with 8 bases identical to TRBD1. This CDR3 has 14 amino acids. The germline V gene has CDR1 MDHEN and CDR2 SYDVKM. J gave up 3 bases and V 4 bases, and 5 bases lay outside the gene matches. The CDR3 spells CASSSPDRGYEQYF. CDR3 nucleotides: TGTGCCAGCAGTTCCCCCGACAGGGGCTACGAGCAGTACTTC.

This chain connects TRBV7-2 to TRBJ1-2; 8 bases are a match to TRBD1. The trim removed 3 bases at V and 4 bases at J, leaving 1 base unmatched. The germline V gene encodes CDR1 SGHTA and CDR2 FQGNSA. This CDR3 is 13 amino acids long. As DNA, the CDR3 is TGTGCCAGCAGCTTCCAGGGGGCCTATGGCTACACCTTC. Encoded protein: CASSFQGAYGYTF.

J is TRBJ1-5 and V is TRBV28; 7 nucleotides match TRBD1. There are 15 residues in the CDR3. The junction had 13 bases not matched to a gene; V was cut back by 4 bases and J by 10 bases. Per germline, CDR1 MDHEN and CDR2 SYDVKM. The CDR3 DNA reads as TGTGCCAGCAGTTCAGGACAGGACCCTTCTGGTCCCCAGCATTTT. Translation gives CASSSGQDPSGPQHF.

The rearrangement uses TRBV29-1 and TRBJ2-1; 10 bases match TRBD2. Trimming at V came to 8 bases and at J to 6 bases, leaving 7 bases not matched to a gene. In germline, CDR1 is SQVTM, CDR2 ANQGSEA. The CDR3 has 13 residues. Here the CDR3 reads CSKLAGPSNEQFF. In DNA, the CDR3 is TGCAGCAAACTAGCGGGGCCATCCAATGAGCAGTTCTTC.

This clone was detected only a few times. J is TRBJ2-3 and V is TRBV5-6; 7 nucleotides agree with TRBD1. The CDR3 is made up of 14 amino acids. Germline assignment: CDR1 SGHDT and CDR2 YYEEEE. J was trimmed by 5 bases and V by 2 bases; bases with no gene match: 5. The CDR3 DNA follows: TGTGCCAGCAGCTTCCTACAGGGGATAGATACGCAGTATTTT. Its protein product is CASSFLQGIDTQYF.

The chain recombines TRBV10-3 with TRBJ1-2, with TRBD1 matching 10 bases. J gave up 8 bases and V 3 bases, and 15 bases lay outside the gene matches. Germline V CDR1 and CDR2: ENHRY, SYGVKD. The CDR3 runs to 17 residues. CDR3 in DNA: TGTGCCATCAGTGACTATGCGGGACAGGGGAGATCGGGGGGCTACACCTTC. The encoded protein is CAISDYAGQGRSGGYTF.

The chain links TRBV9 to TRBJ2-3; perhaps TRBD1 as D (5 bases). V shed 3 bases and J shed 4 bases, with 15 bases lying between them. This CDR3 has 15 amino acids. Per the germline V gene, CDR1 is SGDLS and CDR2 is YYNGEE. The CDR3 is CASSASGIQADTQYF. The CDR3 region has the DNA TGTGCCAGCAGCGCCTCAGGGATCCAGGCAGATACGCAGTATTTT. The whole variable domain, filled in from reference TRBV9 and TRBJ2-3, reads DSGVTQTPKHLITATGQRVTLRCSPRSGDLSVYWYQQSLDQGLQFLIQYYNGEERAKGNILERFSAQQFPDLHSELNLSSLELGDSALYFCASSASGIQADTQYFGPGTRLTVL.

This chain joins TRBV5-4 and TRBJ1-4; D is ambiguous. The germline V and J ends were trimmed by 0 bases and 3 bases, with 9 bases remaining between them. The germline V gene encodes CDR1 SGHNT and CDR2 YYREEE (reference sequence). The CDR3 is 15 residues long. CDR3 amino acids: CASSLGGLANEKLFF. The CDR3 DNA is TGTGCCAGCAGCTTGGGAGGGCTTGCTAATGAAAAACTGTTTTTT.